The entry below gives a single T cell receptor beta chain sequence along with its context. At the DNA level, this CDR3 is encoded by other sequences in the same sample as well. The data were taken from a study of blood T cell repertoires in COVID-19. Study at large: Nucleic acid was either cDNA or gDNA, and it came from T cells, B-cell-depleted T cells, or PBMCs.

CDR3 length: 13 amino acids. Germline CDR1 and CDR2: SEHNR and FQNEAQ (reference sequence). With 3 bases removed from V and 2 bases from J, the gap between germline ends came to 7 bases. How the authors handled the data: Amplification from reference gene primers served as the basis for estimated nucleated cell counts. Assay: immunoSEQ multiplex PCR; the TCRdb copy retains only in-frame clones and omits some. Clone size and the V and J calls come from that table; the DNA yielded D and trimming. The table lists approximately 210,000 clones, around 84% of them singletons, with 3.5% to 5.5% in the top ten. The study drew participants aged 18 to 89 years from under 30 US areas.

The V gene is TRBV7-9, the J gene TRBJ1-1; D gene ambiguous. Sequences were obtained from PBMCs or T cells enriched from blood (not recorded which). The sequence derives from a man in his thirties or forties with acute COVID-19. CDR3 bases: TGTGCCAGCAGCTTGGTCACTAACACTGAAGCTTTCTTT. Translating it yields CASSLVTNTEAFF.